This TCR beta chain was sequenced in a study of follicular helper T cells after annual influenza vaccination (dated by TCRdb to the late 2010s). Turning to the overall study: Blood was collected on days 0, 7 and 28 after each seasonal influenza vaccination. To look at recall of cTfh clones, some subjects were tracked through successive annual vaccinations covering the 2013-2014, 2014-2015 and 2015-2016 seasons. One week after vaccination, a second recruited cohort of 12 to 13 subjects (Table S1) displayed a similar ICOS+CD38+ cTfh response. Six subjects had multi-year samples: four covered two vaccination seasons and two covered three seasons. The 2013-2014 samples were cryopreserved, while the 2015 samples were processed right after collection.

Library construction relied on the immunoSEQ multiplex PCR assay. Adaptive Biotechnologies carried out TCRB amplification, library preparation, sequencing and preliminary bioinformatics at Survey level resolution. TCRB sequencing used multiplex PCR amplification of genomic DNA from sorted cTfh populations. Processing in the source paper ran as follows. In R, clonality was calculated as 1 minus the normalized Shannon entropy, and the Gini index was computed using the R package ineq. Overlap score was defined as the summed counts of shared sequences divided by the total counts of all sequences in both compared samples. Shared-clonotype significance used Fisher's exact test assuming a theoretical repertoire of 10^7 TCRB sequences. Drawn from immuneACCESS, this table holds only the in-frame rearrangements with V and J called that TCRdb kept. Clones are partly lost; checked studies trace under half to an unresolved V gene and leave the rest unexplained. V, J and clone size derive from that table, while D and trimming were established from the DNA sequence. This sample is represented by more than 9,000 clones; about 82% of them were singletons. The top ten constitute around 0.5% of the sample.

Here is what the overall study found, with its caveats: Day 7 ICOS+CD38+ clones were most often found later in ICOS-CD38- cTfh, suggesting that subset may serve as a memory reservoir. Productive TCRB sequences were recovered from only about 8.5-22% of analyzed cells, so rare clonotypes could not be sampled. With successive annual vaccinations, a recurrent oligoclonal ICOS+CD38+ cTfh response was recalled, and this response contained tetramer and AIM influenza-specific clonotypes. ICOS+CD38+ cTfh clonality correlated with the frequency of that population, and its change correlated with the change in circulating plasmablast frequency.

The CDR3 runs 13 residues from the cysteine to the phenylalanine. The read is trimmed to its CDR3 DNA, 39 bases read in frame from base 1. CDR1 SGHRS and CDR2 YFSETQ are derived from the germline V gene. V is reduced by 0 bases and J by 8 bases, leaving a spacing of 8 bases between them. Per the publication, the time point label means: 2015-2016 season, 7 days after influenza vaccination. TCRB sequencing was used to follow sorted CD4 subsets from the blood of adults before and after they were given the seasonal inactivated influenza vaccine (Fluvarix). To be eligible, subjects had to be community-dwelling and could not have received an influenza vaccine during the previous 6 months. Exclusions included influenza vaccine contraindications, substance abuse, HIV/AIDS, active malignancy, immunomodulatory medication and active illness such as respiratory infection. Per time point, between roughly 35 and 100 mL of blood was sampled. Circulating Tfh were defined as non-naive CD4+CXCR5+PD-1+ cells and sorted into ICOS+CD38+ and ICOS-CD38- fractions. PBMC were isolated using Ficoll-Paque PLUS or SepMate separation. Before DNA extraction, cell subsets were sorted from PBMC on a BD FACS Aria.

On this clone: Its cognate antigen has yet to be identified. No much larger clone exists at a distance of one base, and base qualities are not known.

The sequence came from an adult who received the influenza vaccine. The material was CXCR5+ CD38- circulating T follicular helper cells from blood, obtained 7 days after influenza vaccination. This sample's cell subset or site label indicates: circulating Tfh, non-naive CD4+CXCR5+PD-1+ (ICOS+CD38+ or ICOS-CD38-). The sequence links TRBV5-1 to TRBJ1-4; the D gene remains uncertain. The nucleotide sequence reads TGCGCCAGCAGCTTGGATATAAGGGAAAAACTGTTTTTT. Translated, this is CASSLDIREKLFF.